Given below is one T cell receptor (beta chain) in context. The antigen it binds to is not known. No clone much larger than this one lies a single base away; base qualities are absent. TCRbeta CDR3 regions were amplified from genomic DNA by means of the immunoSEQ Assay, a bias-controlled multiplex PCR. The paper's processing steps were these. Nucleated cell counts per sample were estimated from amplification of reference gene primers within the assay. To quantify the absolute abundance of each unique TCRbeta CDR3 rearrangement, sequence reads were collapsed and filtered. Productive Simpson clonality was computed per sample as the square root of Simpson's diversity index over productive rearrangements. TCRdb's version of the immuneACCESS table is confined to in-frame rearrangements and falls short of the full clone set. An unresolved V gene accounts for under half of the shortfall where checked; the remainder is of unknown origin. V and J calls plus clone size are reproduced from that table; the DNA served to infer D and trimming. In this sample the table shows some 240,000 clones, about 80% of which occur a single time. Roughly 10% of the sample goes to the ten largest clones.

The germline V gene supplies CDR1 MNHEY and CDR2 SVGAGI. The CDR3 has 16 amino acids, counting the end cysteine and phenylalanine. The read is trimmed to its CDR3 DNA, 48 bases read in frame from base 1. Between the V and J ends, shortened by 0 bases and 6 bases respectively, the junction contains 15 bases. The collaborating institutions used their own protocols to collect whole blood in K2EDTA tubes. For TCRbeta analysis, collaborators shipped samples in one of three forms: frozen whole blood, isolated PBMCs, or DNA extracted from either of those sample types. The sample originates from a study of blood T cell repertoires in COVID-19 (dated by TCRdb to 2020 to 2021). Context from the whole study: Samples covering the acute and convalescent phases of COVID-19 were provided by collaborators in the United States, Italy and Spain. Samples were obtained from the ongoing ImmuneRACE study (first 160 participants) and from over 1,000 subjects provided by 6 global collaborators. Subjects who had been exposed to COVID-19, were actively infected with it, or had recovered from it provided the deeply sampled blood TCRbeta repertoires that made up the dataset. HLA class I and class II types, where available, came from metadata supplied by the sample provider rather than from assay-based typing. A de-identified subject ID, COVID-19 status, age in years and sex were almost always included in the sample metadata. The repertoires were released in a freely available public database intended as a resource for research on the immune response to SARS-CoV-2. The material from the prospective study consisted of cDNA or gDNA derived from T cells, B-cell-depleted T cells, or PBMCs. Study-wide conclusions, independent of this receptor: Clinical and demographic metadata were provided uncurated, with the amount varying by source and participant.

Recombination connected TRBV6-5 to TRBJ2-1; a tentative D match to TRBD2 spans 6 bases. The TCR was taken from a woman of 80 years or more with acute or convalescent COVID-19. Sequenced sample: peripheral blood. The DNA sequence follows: TGTGCCAGCAGTTACTCGGCCCCCGGGGGAGGCAATGAGCAGTTCTTC. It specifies CASSYSAPGGGNEQFF.